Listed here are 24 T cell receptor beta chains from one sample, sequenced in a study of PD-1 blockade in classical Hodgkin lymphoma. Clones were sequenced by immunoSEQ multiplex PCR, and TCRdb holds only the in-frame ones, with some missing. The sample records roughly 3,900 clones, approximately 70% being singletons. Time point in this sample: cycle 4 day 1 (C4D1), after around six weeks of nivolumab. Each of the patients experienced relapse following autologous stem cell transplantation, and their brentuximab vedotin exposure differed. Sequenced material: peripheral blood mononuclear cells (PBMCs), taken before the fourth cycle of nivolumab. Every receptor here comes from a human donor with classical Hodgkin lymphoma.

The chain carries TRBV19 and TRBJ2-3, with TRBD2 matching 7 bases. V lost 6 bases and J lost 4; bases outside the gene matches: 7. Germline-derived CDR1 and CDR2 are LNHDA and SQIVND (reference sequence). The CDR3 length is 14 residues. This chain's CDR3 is CASSLQTSSDTQYF. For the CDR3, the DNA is TGTGCCAGTAGCCTTCAGACTAGCTCAGATACGCAGTATTTT.

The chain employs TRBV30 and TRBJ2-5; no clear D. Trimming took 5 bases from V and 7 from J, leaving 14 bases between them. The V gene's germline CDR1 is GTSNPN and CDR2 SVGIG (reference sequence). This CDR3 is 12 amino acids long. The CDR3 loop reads CAWSPRVGTQYF. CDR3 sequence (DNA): TGTGCCTGGTCCCCCCGGGTGGGGACCCAGTACTTC.

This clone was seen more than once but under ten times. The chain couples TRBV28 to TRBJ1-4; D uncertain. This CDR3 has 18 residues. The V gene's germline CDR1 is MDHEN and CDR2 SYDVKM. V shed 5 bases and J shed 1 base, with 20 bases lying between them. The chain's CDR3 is CASSPLLLLGKTNEKLFF. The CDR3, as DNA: TGTGCCAGCAGTCCGCTACTCCTTTTGGGGAAAACTAATGAAAAACTGTTTTTT.

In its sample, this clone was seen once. The CDR3, as DNA: TGTGCCAGTAGTATCTCCAGGGGGTACACCGGGGAGCTGTTTTTT. Its protein product is CASSISRGYTGELFF. The J gene is TRBJ2-2, the V gene TRBV19; TRBD1 matches at 7 bases. The V gene's germline CDR1 is LNHDA and CDR2 SQIVND (reference sequence). The CDR3 runs 15 residues. The ends lost 3 bases at V and 3 bases at J; junction bases unmatched: 4.

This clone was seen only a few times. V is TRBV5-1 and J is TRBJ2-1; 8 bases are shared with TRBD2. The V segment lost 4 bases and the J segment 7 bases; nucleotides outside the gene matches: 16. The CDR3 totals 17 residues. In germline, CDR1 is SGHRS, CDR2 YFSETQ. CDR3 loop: CASSPGRAGVGMNEQFF. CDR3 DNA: TGCGCCAGCAGCCCGGGAAGAGCGGGAGTAGGTATGAATGAGCAGTTCTTC.

CDR3 amino acids: CASGNQQGVGTEAFF. The CDR3 coding sequence is TGTGCCAGCGGCAACCAGCAGGGTGTGGGCACTGAAGCTTTCTTT. This chain uses TRBV5-4 with TRBJ1-1; D is possibly TRBD1 (5 bases). V shed 7 bases and J shed 4 bases, with 20 bases lying between them. CDR3 length: 15 amino acids. Per germline, CDR1 SGHNT and CDR2 YYREEE (reference sequence).

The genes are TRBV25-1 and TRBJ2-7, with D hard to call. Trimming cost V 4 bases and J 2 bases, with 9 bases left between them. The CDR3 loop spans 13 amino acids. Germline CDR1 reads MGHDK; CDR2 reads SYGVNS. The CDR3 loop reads CASSGDETYEQYF. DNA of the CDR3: TGTGCCAGCAGTGGTGACGAAACCTACGAGCAGTACTTC.

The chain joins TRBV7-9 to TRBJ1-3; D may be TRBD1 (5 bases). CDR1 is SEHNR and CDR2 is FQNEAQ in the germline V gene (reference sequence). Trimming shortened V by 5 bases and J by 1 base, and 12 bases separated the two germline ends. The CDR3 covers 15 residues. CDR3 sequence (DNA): TGTGCCAGCAGCCAGGGTTGGGAGTCTGGAAACACCATATATTTT. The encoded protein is CASSQGWESGNTIYF.

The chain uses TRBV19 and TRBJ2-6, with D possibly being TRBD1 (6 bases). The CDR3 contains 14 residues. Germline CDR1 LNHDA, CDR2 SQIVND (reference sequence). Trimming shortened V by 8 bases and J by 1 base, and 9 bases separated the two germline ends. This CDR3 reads CASRQASGANVLTF. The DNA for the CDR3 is TGTGCCAGTCGACAGGCATCTGGGGCCAACGTCCTGACTTTC.

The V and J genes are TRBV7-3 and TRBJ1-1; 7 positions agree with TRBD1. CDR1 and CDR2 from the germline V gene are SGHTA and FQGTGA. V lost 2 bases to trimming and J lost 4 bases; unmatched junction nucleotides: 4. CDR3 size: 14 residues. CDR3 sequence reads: CASSLDRVGTEAFF. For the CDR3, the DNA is TGTGCCAGCAGCTTAGACAGGGTCGGCACTGAAGCTTTCTTT. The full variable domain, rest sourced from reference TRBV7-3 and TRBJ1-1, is GAGVSQTPSNKVTEKGKYVELRCDPISGHTALYWYRQSLGQGPEFLIYFQGTGAADDSGLPNDRFFAVRPEGSVSTLKIQRTERGDSAVYLCASSLDRVGTEAFFGQGTRLTVV.

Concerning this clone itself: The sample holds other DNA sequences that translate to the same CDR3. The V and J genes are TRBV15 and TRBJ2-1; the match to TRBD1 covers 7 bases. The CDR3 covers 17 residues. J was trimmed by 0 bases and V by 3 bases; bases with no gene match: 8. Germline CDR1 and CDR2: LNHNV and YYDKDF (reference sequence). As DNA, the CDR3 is TGTGCCACCAGCAGGGCTTTACAGGGGAGCTCCTACAATGAGCAGTTCTTC. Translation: CATSRALQGSSYNEQFF.

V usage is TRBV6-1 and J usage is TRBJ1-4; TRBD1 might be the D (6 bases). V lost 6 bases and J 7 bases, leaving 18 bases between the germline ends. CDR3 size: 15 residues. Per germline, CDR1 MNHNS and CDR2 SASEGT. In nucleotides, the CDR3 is TGTGCCAGCAGCCCGAGTTGGGGGGCAGGTGAAAAACTGTTTTTT. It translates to CASSPSWGAGEKLFF.

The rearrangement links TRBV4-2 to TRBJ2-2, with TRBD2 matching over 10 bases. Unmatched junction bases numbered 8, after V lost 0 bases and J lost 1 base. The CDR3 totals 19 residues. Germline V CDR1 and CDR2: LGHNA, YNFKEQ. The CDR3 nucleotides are TGTGCCAGCAGCCAAGAGGGAGGCCTAGCGGGAGTGAACACCGGGGAGCTGTTTTTT. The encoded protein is CASSQEGGLAGVNTGELFF.

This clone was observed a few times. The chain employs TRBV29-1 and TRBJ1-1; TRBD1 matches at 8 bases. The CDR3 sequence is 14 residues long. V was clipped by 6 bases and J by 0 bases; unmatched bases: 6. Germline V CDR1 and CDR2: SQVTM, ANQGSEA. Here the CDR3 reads CSVRQGFMNTEAFF. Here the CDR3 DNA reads TGCAGCGTCAGACAGGGGTTCATGAACACTGAAGCTTTCTTT.

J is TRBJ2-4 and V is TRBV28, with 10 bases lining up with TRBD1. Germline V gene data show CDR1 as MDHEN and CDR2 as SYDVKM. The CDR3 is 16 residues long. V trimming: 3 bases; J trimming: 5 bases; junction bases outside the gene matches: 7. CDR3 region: CASSLALTGGENIQYF. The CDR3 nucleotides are TGTGCCAGCAGTTTGGCTTTGACAGGGGGCGAAAACATTCAGTACTTC.

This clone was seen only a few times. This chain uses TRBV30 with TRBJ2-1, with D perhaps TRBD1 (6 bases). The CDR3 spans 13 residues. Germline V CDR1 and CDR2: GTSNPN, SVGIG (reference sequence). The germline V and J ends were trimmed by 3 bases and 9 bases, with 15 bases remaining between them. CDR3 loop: CAWRDSTISEQFF. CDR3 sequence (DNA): TGTGCCTGGAGGGACAGTACGATTTCTGAGCAGTTCTTC.

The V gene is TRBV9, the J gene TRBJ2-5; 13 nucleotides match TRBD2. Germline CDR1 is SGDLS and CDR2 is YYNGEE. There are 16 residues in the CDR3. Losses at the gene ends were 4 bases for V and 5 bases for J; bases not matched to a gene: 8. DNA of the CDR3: TGTGCCAGCAGCCTAACTAGCGGGGGGGCCGTGGAGACCCAGTACTTC. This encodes CASSLTSGGAVETQYF.

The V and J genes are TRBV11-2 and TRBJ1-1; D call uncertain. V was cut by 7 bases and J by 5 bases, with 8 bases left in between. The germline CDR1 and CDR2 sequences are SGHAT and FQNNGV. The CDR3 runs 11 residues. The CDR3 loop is CASKRVTEAFF. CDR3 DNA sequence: TGTGCCAGCAAAAGGGTGACTGAAGCTTTCTTT.

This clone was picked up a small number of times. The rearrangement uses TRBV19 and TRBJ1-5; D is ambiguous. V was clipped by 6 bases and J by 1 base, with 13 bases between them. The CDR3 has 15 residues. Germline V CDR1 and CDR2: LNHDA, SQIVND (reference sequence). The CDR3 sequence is CASRIRSGSNQPQHF. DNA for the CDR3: TGTGCCAGTAGAATACGGAGTGGGAGCAATCAGCCCCAGCATTTT.

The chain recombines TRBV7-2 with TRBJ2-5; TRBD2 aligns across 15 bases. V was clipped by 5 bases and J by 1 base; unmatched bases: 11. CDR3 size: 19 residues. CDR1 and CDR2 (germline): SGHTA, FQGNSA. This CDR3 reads CASSKRGLAGGRSQETQYF. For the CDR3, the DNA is TGTGCCAGCAGCAAGAGGGGACTAGCGGGGGGCCGGTCCCAAGAGACCCAGTACTTC.

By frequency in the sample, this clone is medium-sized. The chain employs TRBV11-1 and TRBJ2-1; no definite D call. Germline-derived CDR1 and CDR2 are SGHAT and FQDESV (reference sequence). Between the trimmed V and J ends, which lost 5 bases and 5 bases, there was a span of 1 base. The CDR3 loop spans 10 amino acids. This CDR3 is CASSHNEQFF. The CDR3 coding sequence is TGTGCCAGCAGCCACAATGAGCAGTTCTTC.

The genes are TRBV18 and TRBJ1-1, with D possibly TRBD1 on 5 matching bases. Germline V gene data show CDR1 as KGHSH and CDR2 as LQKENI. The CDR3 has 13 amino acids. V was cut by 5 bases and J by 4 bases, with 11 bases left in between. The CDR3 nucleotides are TGTGCCAGCTCATCGCAGGGAGGCACTGAAGCTTTCTTT. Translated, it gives CASSSQGGTEAFF.

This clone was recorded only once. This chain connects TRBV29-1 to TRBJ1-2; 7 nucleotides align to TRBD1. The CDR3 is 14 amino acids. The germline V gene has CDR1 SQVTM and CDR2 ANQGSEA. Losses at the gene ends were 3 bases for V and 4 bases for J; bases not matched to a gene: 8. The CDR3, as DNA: TGCAGCGTTGAGGACAGGACCTTATTCTATGGCTACACCTTC. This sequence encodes CSVEDRTLFYGYTF.

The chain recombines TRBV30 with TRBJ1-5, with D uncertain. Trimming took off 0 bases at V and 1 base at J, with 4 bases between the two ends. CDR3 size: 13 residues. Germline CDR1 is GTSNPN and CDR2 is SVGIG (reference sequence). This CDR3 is CAWSVDSNQPQHF. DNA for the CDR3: TGTGCCTGGAGTGTAGACAGCAATCAGCCCCAGCATTTT.